Presented here are 3 T cell receptor beta chains from one specimen sequenced in a study of cytomegalovirus exposure and HLA in healthy donors. The PCR made use of 60 Vbeta and 13 Jbeta primers. Sequenced by immunoSEQ multiplex PCR; TCRdb stores in-frame clones only, minus some. The sample consists of some 220,000 clones, around 80% of them appearing once. Sequenced: PBMCs. The receptors come from a boy aged 5-17 years in good health and CMV-seronegative.

The chain couples TRBV6-1 to TRBJ1-1; D is uncertain. The V end was cut by 6 bases, the J end by 0 bases, with 8 bases between. This CDR3 contains 13 residues. Germline-derived CDR1 and CDR2 are MNHNS and SASEGT. In DNA form, the CDR3 reads TGTGCCAGCAGCACCCAGTTGAACACTGAAGCTTTCTTT. Protein: CASSTQLNTEAFF.

The chain has TRBV5-4 and TRBJ2-1, with 11 bases matching TRBD2. The germline gives CDR1 SGHNT, CDR2 YYREEE (reference sequence). V lost 2 bases to trimming and J lost 6 bases; unmatched junction nucleotides: 4. There are 15 residues in the CDR3. CDR3 loop: CASSLELAGVNEQFF. The CDR3 bases are TGTGCCAGCAGCTTAGAACTAGCGGGGGTCAATGAGCAGTTCTTC.

This clone was counted once. The rearrangement uses TRBV6-1 and TRBJ2-3; 9 bases match TRBD2. V trimming: 3 bases; J trimming: 4 bases; junction bases outside the gene matches: 5. The CDR3 has 15 residues. CDR1 MNHNS and CDR2 SASEGT come from the germline V gene. CDR3 sequence (DNA): TGTGCCAGCAGTGAGCCAGCGGGAGGTGCAGATACGCAGTATTTT. Amino acid sequence: CASSEPAGGADTQYF.